This TCR beta chain came from a study of CD8 T cells in Susac syndrome. The V gene's germline CDR1 is SEHNR and CDR2 FQNEAQ (reference sequence). The CDR3 sequence is 13 residues long. The V gene lost 4 bases and the J gene lost 2 bases, with 8 bases spanning the gap. Random hexamers were used to reverse transcribe about 0.5 to 1 ug of RNA. TCRdb reanalysed the immunoSEQ multiplex PCR reads using MiXCR and keeps one entry per CDR3 protein. Found here are just over 150,000 distinct CDR3 sequences, around 95% of them singletons; the top ten hold 0.15%. Sequenced sample: CD8+ T cells from PBMCs. The chain is built from TRBV7-9 and TRBJ1-1; D gene unclear. The TCR sequence derives from a human donor with multiple sclerosis. Here the CDR3 DNA reads TGTGCCAGCAGCTCCGGACCCAACACTGAAGCTTTCTTT. Amino acid sequence: CASSSGPNTEAFF.